Listed below are T cell receptor beta chains from one sample, sequenced in a study of PD-1 blockade in classical Hodgkin lymphoma. Produced via immunoSEQ multiplex PCR; TCRdb's table is partial and in-frame only. The sample holds 110,000 or so clones, 80% to 90% seen once. The sequences come from peripheral blood mononuclear cells (PBMCs), collected before the second cycle of nivolumab. These receptors originate from a human donor with classical Hodgkin lymphoma. Both conserved end residues are part of each CDR3. A D gene is named only where the DNA matches it firmly. Some rows have no size entry. The others give once, few or many, or a class for an expanded clone.

CDR3aa	CDR3nt	len	abundance	d_gene	v_gene	j_gene
CASSRQGPPGELFF	TGTGCCAGCAGCAGACAGGGGCCGCCGGGGGAGCTGTTTTTT	14	NA	TRBD1	TRBV2	TRBJ2-2
CASSVPRGLSYEQYF	TGTGCCAGTAGTGTTCCGCGGGGTCTCTCCTACGAGCAGTACTTC	15	NA	NA	TRBV19	TRBJ2-7
CAWSVRVGQVNQPQHF	TGTGCCTGGAGTGTACGGGTCGGGCAGGTCAATCAGCCCCAGCATTTT	16	once	NA	TRBV30	TRBJ1-5
CSVLPPTGWSGYTF	TGCAGCGTTTTACCTCCGACAGGGTGGAGTGGCTACACCTTC	14	NA	TRBD1	TRBV29-1	TRBJ1-2
CASSQESSPRPYEQYF	TGCGCCAGCAGCCAAGAAAGCTCACCCCGACCTTACGAGCAGTACTTC	16	NA	NA	TRBV4-1	TRBJ2-7
CATANPRAPQHF	TGTGCCACCGCCAACCCCCGCGCGCCCCAGCATTTT	12	few	NA	TRBV19	TRBJ1-5
CASSVDGREETQYF	TGTGCCAGCAGCGTAGATGGCAGGGAAGAGACCCAGTACTTC	14	once	NA	TRBV9	TRBJ2-5
CASSPDTLAGVPNEQFF	TGTGCCAGCAGCCCTGACACACTAGCGGGAGTCCCAAATGAGCAGTTCTTC	17	NA	TRBD2	TRBV7-6	TRBJ2-1
CASSSSSGLETQYF	TGTGCCAGCAGCTCCTCATCCGGGCTGGAGACCCAGTACTTC	14	NA	NA	TRBV7-2	TRBJ2-5
CASSEWGSPGDQYF	TGTGCCAGCAGTGAATGGGGCTCCCCGGGGGACCAGTACTTC	14	NA	NA	TRBV25-1	TRBJ2-5
CASSKAGGQGDNYGYTF	TGTGCCAGCAGCAAAGCAGGGGGCCAAGGGGATAACTATGGCTACACCTTC	17	NA	NA	TRBV21-1	TRBJ1-2
CASSLRPGFWYF	TGCGCCAGCAGCTTGCGCCCCGGGTTTTGGTACTTC	12	once	NA	TRBV5-1	TRBJ2-7